Below, 8 T cell receptor beta chains from the same sample are listed, as sequenced in a study of regulatory T cells in long-lasting Graves disease. Time point here: persistent/refractory GD, antithyroid drugs over 5 years with positive TRAb. PBMCs provided the RNA from which the TCR library was made. Sequencing libraries for TCR beta were prepared with iRepertoire HTBI primers and Arm-PCR of CDR3 regions. TCRdb used MiXCR to reprocess the multiplex PCR reads, holding one entry per CDR3 protein. The sample has a few hundred thousand distinct CDR3 sequences; less than 25% are singletons. Sequencing was performed on peripheral blood mononuclear cells (PBMCs), taken when the disease was refractory, from a patient treated with antithyroid drugs. Every receptor here comes from a female donor with Graves disease.

This clonotype has at least ten counts. This chain connects TRBV20-1 to TRBJ2-1; no reliable D call. Germline V gene lookup returns CDR1 DFQATT and CDR2 SNEGSKA (reference sequence). With 3 bases removed from V and 6 bases from J, the gap between germline ends came to 6 bases. The CDR3 has 11 residues. The CDR3 DNA follows: TGCAGTGCTAGTATGCGCAATGAGCAGTTCTTC. This encodes CSASMRNEQFF.

The chain couples TRBV2 to TRBJ2-7; 7 bases match TRBD2. Per the germline V gene, CDR1 is SNHLY and CDR2 is FYNNEI. The CDR3 contains 14 residues. V lost 1 base and J lost 2; bases outside the gene matches: 2. The CDR3: CASSEERGPYEQYF. Here the CDR3 DNA reads TGTGCCAGCAGTGAAGAGCGGGGACCCTACGAGCAGTACTTC.

The J gene is TRBJ2-2, the V gene TRBV10-2, with 14 bases fitting TRBD2. This CDR3 has 17 residues. Trimming took 6 bases from V and 2 from J; bases not matched to a gene: 5. The germline CDR1 and CDR2 sequences are WSHSY and SAAADI. The CDR3 sequence: CASRSGTSGSNTGELFF. The DNA of the CDR3 is TGCGCCAGCAGATCCGGGACTAGCGGGAGTAACACCGGGGAGCTGTTTTTT.

This clonotype showed up just a few times. V gene TRBV10-3 combines with J gene TRBJ1-2; D gene uncertain. The ends were cut back, 3 bases at V and 4 bases at J, with 15 bases in the middle. The length of the CDR3 is 15 residues. The germline gives CDR1 ENHRY, CDR2 SYGVKD. As DNA, the CDR3 is TGTGCCATCAGTGATGGTCCGGATTCTGGCTATGGCTACACCTTC. Its protein product is CAISDGPDSGYGYTF.

Regarding this clonotype: One base away lies a much larger clone, so this may be a sequencing read error. V usage is TRBV11-2 and J usage is TRBJ2-2; 9 nucleotides align to TRBD1. CDR3 length: 17 amino acids. V lost 8 bases to trimming and J lost 0 bases; unmatched junction nucleotides: 10. Looked up from germline, CDR1 is SGHAT and CDR2 is FQNNGV. The CDR3 region has the DNA TGTGCCAGCGGCTCGATGGGACAGGGTACGAACACCGGGGAGCTGTTTTTT. Its translation: CASGSMGQGTNTGELFF.

For this clonotype: The junction departs from germline at one end; a sequencing error may be responsible. This chain connects TRBV20-1 to TRBJ1-2, with D unclear. This CDR3 contains 12 residues. Germline CDR1 is DFQATT and CDR2 is SNEGSKA (reference sequence). The CDR3 bases are TGCAGTGTCCGACGGGCCAACTATGGTTACACCTTC. The encoded protein is CSVRRANYGYTF.

This chain uses TRBV7-2 with TRBJ2-2, with no clear D. Germline V gives CDR1 SGHTA, CDR2 FQGNSA. The V and J ends lost 4 bases and 1 base respectively, with 7 bases between them. The CDR3 spans 14 residues. The CDR3 is CASSSGKNTGELFF. CDR3 nucleotides: TGTGCCAGCAGCTCCGGCAAGAACACCGGGGAGCTGTTTTTT.

A few counts support this clonotype. This rearrangement joins TRBV30 to TRBJ1-2, with no clear D. The V gene lost 2 bases and the J gene lost 2 bases, with 12 bases spanning the gap. The CDR3 length is 14 residues. CDR1 is GTSNPN, CDR2 SVGIG, per germline (reference sequence). CDR3 loop: CAWSRAGMNYGYTF. CDR3 coding DNA: TGTGCCTGGAGTAGGGCAGGAATGAACTATGGCTACACCTTC.